This T cell receptor (beta chain) was captured in a study of blood T cell repertoires in COVID-19. For the study at large: Both acute and convalescent COVID-19 samples were obtained from the United States, Italy and Spain. Sources were T cells, B-cell-depleted T cells, or PBMCs; the material itself was cDNA or gDNA.

This CDR3 region has 18 residues. Germline CDR1 is MNHEY and CDR2 is SVGEGT. J lost 3 bases, V lost 4 bases, and 13 bases had no gene match. Profiled with immunoSEQ multiplex PCR; TCRdb holds only in-frame clones, not every one. The data show approximately 120,000 clones, around four fifths seen once. Sample: peripheral blood. This chain connects TRBV6-2 or TRBV6-3 to TRBJ2-1; TRBD2 matches at 9 bases. The TCR was taken from an older woman with acute or convalescent COVID-19. DNA of the CDR3: TGTGCCAGCAGTTTCTCCATCCTAGGTAGCGGGAGCTACAATGAGCAGTTCTTC. It encodes CASSFSILGSGSYNEQFF.